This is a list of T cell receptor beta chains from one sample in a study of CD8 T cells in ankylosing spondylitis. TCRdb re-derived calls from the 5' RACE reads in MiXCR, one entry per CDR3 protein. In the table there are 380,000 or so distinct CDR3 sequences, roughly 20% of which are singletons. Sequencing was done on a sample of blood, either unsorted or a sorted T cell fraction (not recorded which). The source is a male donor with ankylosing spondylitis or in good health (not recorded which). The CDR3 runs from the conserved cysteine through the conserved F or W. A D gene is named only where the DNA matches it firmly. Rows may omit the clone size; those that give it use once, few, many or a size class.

CDR3 DNA: TGCGCCAGCAGCCAAGGCAGGCCCTATGGCTACACCTTC
CDR3 protein: CASSQGRPYGYTF
V gene: TRBV4-1
D gene: .
J gene: TRBJ1-2
clone size: few

CDR3 DNA: TGTGCCAGCAGTTTACTCACCGGGGGGACCTACGAGCAGTACTTC
CDR3 protein: CASSLLTGGTYEQYF
V gene: TRBV28
D gene: TRBD2
J gene: TRBJ2-7
clone size: .

CDR3 DNA: TGTGCCAGCAGTGAACGATTACCGGGACAGGGGGGCTACGAGCAGTACTTC
CDR3 protein: CASSERLPGQGGYEQYF
V gene: TRBV25-1
D gene: TRBD1
J gene: TRBJ2-7
clone size: few

CDR3 DNA: TGTGCCACCAGCGAAGGGGGTTACAATGAGCAGTTCTTC
CDR3 protein: CATSEGGYNEQFF
V gene: TRBV24-1
D gene: .
J gene: TRBJ2-1
clone size: few

CDR3 DNA: TGTGCCAGCAGTTTAGAAGGACAGGGGAGGCACTACGAGCAGTACTTC
CDR3 protein: CASSLEGQGRHYEQYF
V gene: TRBV12-3/TRBV12-4
D gene: TRBD1
J gene: TRBJ2-7
clone size: few

CDR3 DNA: TGTGCCAACAGACAGGGGCTGCCCTACGAGCAGTACTTC
CDR3 protein: CANRQGLPYEQYF
V gene: TRBV18
D gene: TRBD1
J gene: TRBJ2-7
clone size: .

CDR3 DNA: TGTGCCAGCAGTTTTCTACAGGGGATGAACACTGAAGCTTTCTTT
CDR3 protein: CASSFLQGMNTEAFF
V gene: TRBV12-3/TRBV12-4
D gene: TRBD1
J gene: TRBJ1-1
clone size: .

CDR3 DNA: TGCGCCAGCAGCTTGGGGGTAGGGGGACACATTCAGTACTTC
CDR3 protein: CASSLGVGGHIQYF
V gene: TRBV5-1
D gene: .
J gene: TRBJ2-4
clone size: few

CDR3 DNA: TGTGCCAGCAGCCCACAGGGTGAAAAACTGTTTTTT
CDR3 protein: CASSPQGEKLFF
V gene: TRBV14
D gene: .
J gene: TRBJ1-4
clone size: .

CDR3 DNA: TGTGCCAGTAGCCGCGGGACGGAACATAATTCACCCCTCCACTTT
CDR3 protein: CASSRGTEHNSPLHF
V gene: TRBV19
D gene: .
J gene: TRBJ1-6
clone size: .

CDR3 DNA: TGTGCCAGCAGCCGTTCCAGGGATGACGAGCAGTACTTC
CDR3 protein: CASSRSRDDEQYF
V gene: TRBV2
D gene: .
J gene: TRBJ2-7
clone size: .

CDR3 DNA: TGTGCCATCAGTGGCCAACCTGGGAAGAGTACCTACGAGCAGTACTTC
CDR3 protein: CAISGQPGKSTYEQYF
V gene: TRBV10-3
D gene: .
J gene: TRBJ2-7
clone size: few

CDR3 DNA: TGTGCTAGCAGCGTAGGGGGTTTAACGTTCAATGAGCAGTTCTTC
CDR3 protein: CASSVGGLTFNEQFF
V gene: TRBV7-7
D gene: .
J gene: TRBJ2-1
clone size: .

CDR3 DNA: TGCGCCAGCAGCGAAGACAGGGGGCTGAATGATCAGTTCTTC
CDR3 protein: CASSEDRGLNDQFF
V gene: TRBV2
D gene: TRBD1
J gene: TRBJ2-1
clone size: .

CDR3 DNA: TGCAGCGGCGGGACAGGATCCTACGAGCAGTACTTC
CDR3 protein: CSGGTGSYEQYF
V gene: TRBV29-1
D gene: TRBD1
J gene: TRBJ2-7
clone size: .

CDR3 DNA: TGTGCCAGCAGCCTACCGACTGGGAACTACGAGCAGTACTTC
CDR3 protein: CASSLPTGNYEQYF
V gene: TRBV5-5
D gene: .
J gene: TRBJ2-7
clone size: .

CDR3 DNA: TGTGCCAGCAGTTACTCATGGACAGGACAAGAGACCCAGTACTTC
CDR3 protein: CASSYSWTGQETQYF
V gene: TRBV6-5
D gene: TRBD1
J gene: TRBJ2-5
clone size: .

CDR3 DNA: TGTGCCAGCAGCCCCCGACAGGGTCTCCAAGAGACCCAGTACTTC
CDR3 protein: CASSPRQGLQETQYF
V gene: TRBV9
D gene: TRBD1
J gene: TRBJ2-5
clone size: .

CDR3 DNA: TGTGCCAGCAGCCAGAGAGGACTCAGCTCCTACGAGCAGTACTTC
CDR3 protein: CASSQRGLSSYEQYF
V gene: TRBV4-2
D gene: .
J gene: TRBJ2-7
clone size: few

CDR3 DNA: TGTGCCAGCAGTGACGGGACAGCTAGCACAGATACGCAGTATTTT
CDR3 protein: CASSDGTASTDTQYF
V gene: TRBV6-4
D gene: TRBD1
J gene: TRBJ2-3
clone size: many

CDR3 DNA: TGTGCTAGCAGCTTAGCAGGGCAAGCCCTAGAGACCCAGTACTTC
CDR3 protein: CASSLAGQALETQYF
V gene: TRBV7-7
D gene: .
J gene: TRBJ2-5
clone size: .

CDR3 DNA: TGTGCCAGCAGCTTAGTGAGAGGGTCTGGCTCCTACGAGCAGTACTTC
CDR3 protein: CASSLVRGSGSYEQYF
V gene: TRBV11-2
D gene: .
J gene: TRBJ2-7
clone size: medium-sized

CDR3 DNA: TGCGCCAGCAGGATAGTATCGGGGGGTGAGCAGTTCTTC
CDR3 protein: CASRIVSGGEQFF
V gene: TRBV4-1
D gene: TRBD2
J gene: TRBJ2-1
clone size: .

CDR3 DNA: TGCGCCAGCAGCCAAACTAGCGGCTACTACGAGCAGTACTTC
CDR3 protein: CASSQTSGYYEQYF
V gene: TRBV4-1
D gene: TRBD2
J gene: TRBJ2-7
clone size: .

CDR3 DNA: TGCAGTGCTAGAGGGGGGCAGGACTACGAGCAGTACTTC
CDR3 protein: CSARGGQDYEQYF
V gene: TRBV20-1
D gene: .
J gene: TRBJ2-7
clone size: few

CDR3 DNA: TGCAGCGTTGTTGAGGGTCCGTACGAGCAGTACTTC
CDR3 protein: CSVVEGPYEQYF
V gene: TRBV29-1
D gene: .
J gene: TRBJ2-7
clone size: many

CDR3 DNA: TGTGCCAGCAGGACTAGCGGGCAGGAGACCCAGTACTTC
CDR3 protein: CASRTSGQETQYF
V gene: TRBV2
D gene: TRBD2
J gene: TRBJ2-5
clone size: many

CDR3 DNA: TGTGCCAGCGGGAGTAATAGGCAGGGGAGTTCCTACGAGCAGTACTTC
CDR3 protein: CASGSNRQGSSYEQYF
V gene: TRBV2
D gene: .
J gene: TRBJ2-7
clone size: few

CDR3 DNA: TGCAGCGTTGAAGAACCGGGACAGGGAAGTTTGGAGACCCAGTACTTC
CDR3 protein: CSVEEPGQGSLETQYF
V gene: TRBV29-1
D gene: TRBD1
J gene: TRBJ2-5
clone size: .

CDR3 DNA: TGTGCCCTCGCGGCTGAGAGCTCCGGGGAGCTGTTTTTT
CDR3 protein: CALAAESSGELFF
V gene: TRBV2
D gene: .
J gene: TRBJ2-2
clone size: once

CDR3 DNA: TGTGCCAGCGCGACAGGGCTCGAGCAGTACTTC
CDR3 protein: CASATGLEQYF
V gene: TRBV7-9
D gene: TRBD1
J gene: TRBJ2-7
clone size: .

CDR3 DNA: TGCAGCGTTGGGGCTAGCGGGGCGAGCTCTGGGGCCAACGTCCTGACTTTC
CDR3 protein: CSVGASGASSGANVLTF
V gene: TRBV29-1
D gene: TRBD2
J gene: TRBJ2-6
clone size: .

CDR3 DNA: TGTACCAGCAGTTTCCCAAGACAGGGGGCCCATTTTGGGTGGACCCAGTACTTC
CDR3 protein: CTSSFPRQGAHFGWTQYF
V gene: TRBV2
D gene: TRBD1
J gene: TRBJ2-5
clone size: .

CDR3 DNA: TGCAGTGCTAGAGATCCGACAGGGGACCTGTACGAGCAGTACTTC
CDR3 protein: CSARDPTGDLYEQYF
V gene: TRBV20-1
D gene: TRBD1
J gene: TRBJ2-7
clone size: few

CDR3 DNA: TGTGCCAGCAGTGGTACTCAGACCCAGTACTTC
CDR3 protein: CASSGTQTQYF
V gene: TRBV6-1
D gene: .
J gene: TRBJ2-5
clone size: .

CDR3 DNA: TGCGCCAGCACCCCACCGGGGGGTAATGAGCAGTTCTTC
CDR3 protein: CASTPPGGNEQFF
V gene: TRBV5-1
D gene: TRBD2
J gene: TRBJ2-1
clone size: .

CDR3 DNA: TGTGCCAGCAGTTTCGCCCTAGCGGGGAACTACGAGCAGTACTTC
CDR3 protein: CASSFALAGNYEQYF
V gene: TRBV28
D gene: TRBD2
J gene: TRBJ2-7
clone size: .

CDR3 DNA: TGTGCCAGCAGCTCGGACAGGCCAGCTTACTACGAGCAGTACTTC
CDR3 protein: CASSSDRPAYYEQYF
V gene: TRBV5-6
D gene: TRBD1
J gene: TRBJ2-7
clone size: few

CDR3 DNA: TGTGCCAGCAGCGTAGAAATAGGACCACAAGAGACCCAGTACTTC
CDR3 protein: CASSVEIGPQETQYF
V gene: TRBV9
D gene: .
J gene: TRBJ2-5
clone size: .

CDR3 DNA: TGTGCCAGCAGCCTGACGGGTGAGGGGGCCGGTGAAAAACTGTTTTTT
CDR3 protein: CASSLTGEGAGEKLFF
V gene: TRBV7-9
D gene: TRBD1
J gene: TRBJ1-4
clone size: .

CDR3 DNA: TGTGCCAGCAGCTTAGACTCCGGGGAAACAGATACGCAGTATTTT
CDR3 protein: CASSLDSGETDTQYF
V gene: TRBV11-2
D gene: .
J gene: TRBJ2-3
clone size: .

CDR3 DNA: TGTGCCAGCAGCCAAGACCTGACAGGCCAAGAGACCCAGTACTTC
CDR3 protein: CASSQDLTGQETQYF
V gene: TRBV3-1
D gene: .
J gene: TRBJ2-5
clone size: .

CDR3 DNA: TGTGCCAGCAGCGCAGGGACTAGCGGGGGCGATGAGCAGTTCTTC
CDR3 protein: CASSAGTSGGDEQFF
V gene: TRBV9
D gene: TRBD2
J gene: TRBJ2-1
clone size: .

CDR3 DNA: TGTGCCAGCAGGACGGGGGGGGCAAGGCTCAATGAGCAGTTCTTC
CDR3 protein: CASRTGGARLNEQFF
V gene: TRBV7-9
D gene: TRBD2
J gene: TRBJ2-1
clone size: .

CDR3 DNA: TGTGCCACCAGTGAGGAGAAAATGGGGCGGGCAGATACGCAGTATTTT
CDR3 protein: CATSEEKMGRADTQYF
V gene: TRBV24-1
D gene: .
J gene: TRBJ2-3
clone size: .

CDR3 DNA: TGCAGCCTCACGAGACCGAGCTCCTACGAGCAGTACTTC
CDR3 protein: CSLTRPSSYEQYF
V gene: TRBV20-1
D gene: .
J gene: TRBJ2-7
clone size: .

CDR3 DNA: TGCAGCGTTGAAGACCCACGGACAGGGGCAAACACCGGGGAGCTGTTTTTT
CDR3 protein: CSVEDPRTGANTGELFF
V gene: TRBV29-1
D gene: TRBD1
J gene: TRBJ2-2
clone size: few